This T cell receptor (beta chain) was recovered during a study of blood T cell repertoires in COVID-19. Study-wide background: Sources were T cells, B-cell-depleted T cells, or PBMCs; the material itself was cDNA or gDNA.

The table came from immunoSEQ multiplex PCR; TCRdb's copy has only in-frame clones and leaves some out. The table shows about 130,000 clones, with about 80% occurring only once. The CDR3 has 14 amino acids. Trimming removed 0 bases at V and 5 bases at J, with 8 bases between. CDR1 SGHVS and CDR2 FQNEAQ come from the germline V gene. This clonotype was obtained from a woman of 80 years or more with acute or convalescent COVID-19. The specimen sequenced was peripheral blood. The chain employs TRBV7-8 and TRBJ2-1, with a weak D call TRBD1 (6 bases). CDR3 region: CASSLAGANNEQFF. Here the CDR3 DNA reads TGTGCCAGCAGCTTAGCGGGGGCCAACAATGAGCAGTTCTTC.